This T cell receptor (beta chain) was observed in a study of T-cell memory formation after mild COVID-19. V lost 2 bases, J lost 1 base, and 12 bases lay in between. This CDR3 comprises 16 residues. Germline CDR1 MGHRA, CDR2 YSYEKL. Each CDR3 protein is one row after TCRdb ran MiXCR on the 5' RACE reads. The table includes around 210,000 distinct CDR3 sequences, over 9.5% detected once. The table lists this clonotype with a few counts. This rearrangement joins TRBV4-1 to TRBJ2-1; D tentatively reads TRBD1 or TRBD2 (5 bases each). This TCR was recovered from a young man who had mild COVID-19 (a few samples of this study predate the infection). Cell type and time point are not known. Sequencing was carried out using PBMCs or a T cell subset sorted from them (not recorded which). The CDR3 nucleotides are TGCGCCAGCAGCCAATCAGGGAGAATATCCTACAATGAGCAGTTCTTC. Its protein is CASSQSGRISYNEQFF.